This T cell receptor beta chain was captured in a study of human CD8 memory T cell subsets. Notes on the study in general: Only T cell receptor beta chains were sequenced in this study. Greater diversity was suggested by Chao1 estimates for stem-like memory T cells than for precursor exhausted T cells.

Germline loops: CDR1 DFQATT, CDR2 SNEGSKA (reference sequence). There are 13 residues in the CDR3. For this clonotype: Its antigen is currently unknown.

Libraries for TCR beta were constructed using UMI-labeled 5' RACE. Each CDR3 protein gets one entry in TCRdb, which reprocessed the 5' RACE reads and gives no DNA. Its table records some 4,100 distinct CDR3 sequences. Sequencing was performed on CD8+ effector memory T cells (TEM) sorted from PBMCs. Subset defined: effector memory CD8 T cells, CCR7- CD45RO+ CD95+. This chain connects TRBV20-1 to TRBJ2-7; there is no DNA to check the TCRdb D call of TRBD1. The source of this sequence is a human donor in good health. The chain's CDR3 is CSARALQGTEQYF.